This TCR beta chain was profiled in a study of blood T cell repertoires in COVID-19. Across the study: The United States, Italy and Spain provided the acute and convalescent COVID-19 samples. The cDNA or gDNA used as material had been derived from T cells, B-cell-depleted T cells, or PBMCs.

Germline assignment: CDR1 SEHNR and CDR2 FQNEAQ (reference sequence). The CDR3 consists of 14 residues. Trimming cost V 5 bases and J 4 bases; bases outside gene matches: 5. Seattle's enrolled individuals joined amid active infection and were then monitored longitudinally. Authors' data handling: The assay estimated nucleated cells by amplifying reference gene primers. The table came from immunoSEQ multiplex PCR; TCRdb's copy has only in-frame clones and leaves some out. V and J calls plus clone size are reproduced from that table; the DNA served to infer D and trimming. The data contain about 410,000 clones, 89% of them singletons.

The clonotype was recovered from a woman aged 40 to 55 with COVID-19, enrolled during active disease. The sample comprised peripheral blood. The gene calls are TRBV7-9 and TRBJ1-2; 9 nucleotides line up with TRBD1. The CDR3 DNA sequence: TGTGCCAGCAGCCCGGGACAGGGCATCTATGGCTACACCTTC. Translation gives CASSPGQGIYGYTF.